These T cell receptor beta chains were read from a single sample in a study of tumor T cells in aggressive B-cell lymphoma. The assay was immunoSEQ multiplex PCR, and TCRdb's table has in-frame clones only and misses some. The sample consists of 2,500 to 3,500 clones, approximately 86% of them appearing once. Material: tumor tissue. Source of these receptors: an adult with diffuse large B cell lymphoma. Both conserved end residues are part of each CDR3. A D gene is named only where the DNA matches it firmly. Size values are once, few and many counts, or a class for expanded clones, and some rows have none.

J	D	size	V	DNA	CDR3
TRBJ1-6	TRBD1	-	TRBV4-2	TGTGCCAGCAGCCAGGGCGATTCTGGGACAGGGGTAAATTCACCCCTCCACTTT	CASSQGDSGTGVNSPLHF
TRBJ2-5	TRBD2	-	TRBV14	TGTGCCAGCAGCCGGGGACTAGCGAGGGCCGTAGGGGAGACCCAGTACTTC	CASSRGLARAVGETQYF
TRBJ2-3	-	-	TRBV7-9	TGTGCCAGCAGCTTACCCCGGGATACGCAGTATTTT	CASSLPRDTQYF
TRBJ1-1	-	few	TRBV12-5	TGTGCTAGTGGCTTGGAGCAAGCCACTGAAGCTTTCTTT	CASGLEQATEAFF
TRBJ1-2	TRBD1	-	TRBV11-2	TGTGCCAGCAGCTTAGAATTTGGGACAGCTTACTATGGCTACACCTTC	CASSLEFGTAYYGYTF
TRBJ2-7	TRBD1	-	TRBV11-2	TGTGCCAGCAGCCAACCCGGGACAGGGTTGTCCTACGAGCAGTACTTC	CASSQPGTGLSYEQYF
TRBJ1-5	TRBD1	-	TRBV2	TGTGCCAGCAGCGGGGACAGGGAGGTCGCACAGCCCCAGCATTTT	CASSGDREVAQPQHF
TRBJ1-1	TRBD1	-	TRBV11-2	TGTGCCAGCAGCGAACAGGGGGGCACTGAAGCTTTCTTT	CASSEQGGTEAFF
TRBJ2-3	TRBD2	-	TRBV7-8	TGTGCCAGCAGCTTAACCAGCGGGGTCACAGATACGCAGTATTTT	CASSLTSGVTDTQYF
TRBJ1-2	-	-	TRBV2	TGTGCCAGCAGTTATGGACAGTGGGGCTATGGCTACACCTTC	CASSYGQWGYGYTF
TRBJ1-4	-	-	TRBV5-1	TGCGCCAGCAGCCTCAGGGCGCCAGATGAAAAACTGTTTTTT	CASSLRAPDEKLFF
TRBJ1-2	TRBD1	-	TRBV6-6	TGTGCCAGCAGTTCCCGGGGACAGTTCTATGGCTACACCTTC	CASSSRGQFYGYTF
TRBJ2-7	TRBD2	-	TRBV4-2	TGTGCCAGCAGCTTCCCCGGGACTAGCGTCGAGCAGTACTTC	CASSFPGTSVEQYF
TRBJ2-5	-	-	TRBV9	TGTGCCAGCAGCGGAGTGGCCAGGGGCCCCCAAGAGACCCAGTACTTC	CASSGVARGPQETQYF
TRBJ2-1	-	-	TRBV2	TGTGCCAGCAGTGAAACGAGACAGGACAATGAGCAGTTCTTC	CASSETRQDNEQFF
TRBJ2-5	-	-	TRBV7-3	TGTGCCAGCAGCTTAAGTTTGGAGGAGACCCAGTACTTC	CASSLSLEETQYF
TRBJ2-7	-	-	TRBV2	TGTGCCAGCAGCCCCTCACAGACAGGAAGAGAGCAGTACTTC	CASSPSQTGREQYF
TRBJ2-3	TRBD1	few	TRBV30	TGTGCCTGGAGTGTATTGCCAGGGGGCGCAGATACGCAGTATTTT	CAWSVLPGGADTQYF
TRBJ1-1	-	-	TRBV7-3	TGTGCCAGCAGCTTAAATGGCAGGTTTCCGCCTGAAGCTTTCTTT	CASSLNGRFPPEAFF
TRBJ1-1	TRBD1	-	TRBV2	TGTGCCACCCTGACAGGGCGCGGCACTGAAGCTTTCTTT	CATLTGRGTEAFF
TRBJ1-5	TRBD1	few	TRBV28	TGTGCCAGCAGTCCAAGACAGGGTTATCAGCCCCAGCATTTT	CASSPRQGYQPQHF
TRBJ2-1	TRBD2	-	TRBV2	TGTGCCAGCAGTAAAGGGACAGGGGAACTAGCGGGGGGACGGGCGTACAATGAGCAGTTCTTC	CASSKGTGELAGGRAYNEQFF
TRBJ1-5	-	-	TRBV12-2	TGTGCAAGTCGCGAATACAGGATTTTGGGCAATCAGCCCCAGCATTTT	CASREYRILGNQPQHF
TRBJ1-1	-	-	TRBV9	TGTGCCAGCAGCGTAGCTTCCGGGACAGAAGCTTTCTTT	CASSVASGTEAFF
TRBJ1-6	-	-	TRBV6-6	TGTGCCAGCAGTTACGCGGAATCACCCCTCCACTTT	CASSYAESPLHF
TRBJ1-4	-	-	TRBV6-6	TGTGCCAGCAGGTACGGGGGCGAAGGGGAAGAAAAACTGTTTTTT	CASRYGGEGEEKLFF
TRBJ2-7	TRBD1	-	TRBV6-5	TGTGCCAGCAGCTTCGACAGGGGAGGATCCTACGAGCAGTACTTC	CASSFDRGGSYEQYF
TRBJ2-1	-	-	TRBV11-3	TGTGCCAGCAGCTTAGATGCGCAGGTGAATGAGCAGTTCTTC	CASSLDAQVNEQFF
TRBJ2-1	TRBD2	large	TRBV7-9	TGTGCCAGCAGCTTAGCCGAGCGGGGGGTGGCCAGCGAGCAGTTCTTC	CASSLAERGVASEQFF
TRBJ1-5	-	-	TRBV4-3	TGCGCCAGCAGCCTAAGGGCGGGTAGCAATCAGCCCCAGCATTTT	CASSLRAGSNQPQHF
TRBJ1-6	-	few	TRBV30	TGTGCCTGGAGTGTACTGTATTCACCCCTCCACTTT	CAWSVLYSPLHF
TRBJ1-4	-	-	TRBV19	TGTGCCAGTACACCCACGGGTCAGGGTGAAAAACTGTTTTTT	CASTPTGQGEKLFF
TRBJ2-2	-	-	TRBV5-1	TGCGCCAGCAGATTTATCACAGGGAACACCGGGGAGCTGTTTTTT	CASRFITGNTGELFF
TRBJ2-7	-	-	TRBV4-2	TGTGCCAGCAGCCAAGAGAAAGCATTAAGCTCCTACGAGCAGTACTTC	CASSQEKALSSYEQYF
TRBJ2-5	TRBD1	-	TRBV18	TGTGTCAGCTCGCCGACAGGGGCGACAGAGACCCAGTACTTC	CVSSPTGATETQYF
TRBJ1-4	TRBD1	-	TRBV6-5	TGTGCCAGCAGTTTCACAGGGGCGGAGGATGAAAAACTGTTTTTT	CASSFTGAEDEKLFF
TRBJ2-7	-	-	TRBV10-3	TGTGCCATCAGTGCCGCCCAGGTAACCTACGAGCAGTACTTC	CAISAAQVTYEQYF
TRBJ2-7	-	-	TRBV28	TGTGCCAGCACCAGCCTACCCGGGCAGGGCTCCTACGAGCAGTACTTC	CASTSLPGQGSYEQYF
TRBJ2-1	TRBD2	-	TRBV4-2	TGTGCCAGCAGCCAAGGCGATGGCGGGGGGGGGAATGAGCAGTTCTTC	CASSQGDGGGGNEQFF
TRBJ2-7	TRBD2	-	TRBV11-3	TGTGCCAGCAGCCCGGGCCGCAGCGGGGGGTTGTACGAGCAGTACTTC	CASSPGRSGGLYEQYF
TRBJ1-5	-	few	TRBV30	TGTGCCTGGAGTGTACGGTCCGGGTATGGCGCTCAGCCCCAGCATTTT	CAWSVRSGYGAQPQHF
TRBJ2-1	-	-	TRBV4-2	TGTGCCAGCAGCAACCGGGACAATTCCTACAATGAGCAGTTCTTC	CASSNRDNSYNEQFF
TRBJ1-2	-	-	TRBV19	TGTGCCAGTAGTATAAGGACCGCCGGAGGTTATGGCTACACCTTC	CASSIRTAGGYGYTF
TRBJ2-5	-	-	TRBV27	TGTGCCAGCAGTTTAACTTTCAACTCGTACCAAGAGACCCAGTACTTC	CASSLTFNSYQETQYF
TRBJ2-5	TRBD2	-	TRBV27	TGTGCCAGCAGTTTACGGGGGGGCTATGAGACCCAGTACTTC	CASSLRGGYETQYF
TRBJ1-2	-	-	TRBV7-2	TGTGCCAGCAGCTTAGCGCAGACACATCCCTACACCTTC	CASSLAQTHPYTF
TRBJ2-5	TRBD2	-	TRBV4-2	TGTGCCAGCAGCTTGTCTCCTAGCGGGAGGGAGACCCAGTACTTC	CASSLSPSGRETQYF
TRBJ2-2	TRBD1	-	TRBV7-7	TGTGCCAGCAGCCCGAGACAGGGTCGCACCGGGGAGCTGTTTTTT	CASSPRQGRTGELFF
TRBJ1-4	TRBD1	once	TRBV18	TGCGCCAGCTCACCGTTCTTAGGGACAGCAACTAATGAAAAACTGTTTTTT	CASSPFLGTATNEKLFF
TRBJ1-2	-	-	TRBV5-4	TGTGCCAGCAGCTCCGACAGGCGCCATGGCTACACCTTC	CASSSDRRHGYTF